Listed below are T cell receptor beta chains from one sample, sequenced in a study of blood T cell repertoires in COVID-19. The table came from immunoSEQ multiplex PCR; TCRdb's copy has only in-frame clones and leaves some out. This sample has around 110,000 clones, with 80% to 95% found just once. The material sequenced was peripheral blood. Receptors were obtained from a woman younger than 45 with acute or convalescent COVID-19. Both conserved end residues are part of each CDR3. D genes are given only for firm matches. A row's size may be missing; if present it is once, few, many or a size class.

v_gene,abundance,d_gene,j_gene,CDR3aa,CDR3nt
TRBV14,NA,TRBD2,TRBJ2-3,CASSQDIRGVKDTQYF,TGTGCCAGCAGCCAAGATATCCGGGGGGTAAAAGATACGCAGTATTTT
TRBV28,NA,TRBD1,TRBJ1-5,CASSSQGASNQPQHF,TGTGCCAGCAGTTCACAGGGGGCGAGCAATCAGCCCCAGCATTTT
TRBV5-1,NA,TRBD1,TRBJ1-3,CASSPRTGVHTIYF,TGCGCCAGCAGCCCGCGGACAGGGGTTCACACCATATATTTT
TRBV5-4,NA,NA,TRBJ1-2,CASSMIPGKTSYGYTF,TGTGCCAGCAGCATGATCCCCGGGAAAACCTCCTATGGCTACACCTTC
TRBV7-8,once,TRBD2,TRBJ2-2,CASSLLAGVYTGELFF,TGTGCCAGCAGCTTACTGGCGGGGGTTTATACCGGGGAGCTGTTTTTT
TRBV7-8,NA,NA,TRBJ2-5,CASTLEGAWGETQYF,TGTGCCAGCACCCTGGAGGGGGCTTGGGGGGAGACCCAGTACTTC
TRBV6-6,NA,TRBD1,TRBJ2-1,CASSYPAGTGFVEQFF,TGTGCCAGCAGTTACCCCGCCGGGACAGGGTTTGTTGAGCAGTTCTTC
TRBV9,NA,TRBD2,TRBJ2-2,CASSYLLAGPSGGELFF,TGTGCCAGCAGCTATTTGCTAGCGGGGCCGTCGGGCGGGGAGCTGTTTTTT
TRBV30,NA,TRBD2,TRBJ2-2,CAWSSGLAADGELFF,TGTGCCTGGAGTTCGGGACTAGCGGCTGACGGGGAGCTGTTTTTT
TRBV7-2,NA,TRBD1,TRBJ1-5,CASSSQGVGQPQHF,TGTGCCAGCAGCTCCCAGGGGGTAGGTCAGCCCCAGCATTTT
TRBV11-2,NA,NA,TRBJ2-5,CASSLDQGWWETQYF,TGTGCCAGCAGCTTAGATCAGGGGTGGTGGGAGACCCAGTACTTC
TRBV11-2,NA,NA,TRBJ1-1,CASSSRRGGQTEAFF,TGTGCCAGCAGCTCTAGGAGGGGGGGGCAAACTGAAGCTTTCTTT
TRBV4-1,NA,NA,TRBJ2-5,CASSQEGRPQETQYF,TGCGCCAGCAGCCAAGAGGGCAGGCCTCAAGAGACCCAGTACTTC
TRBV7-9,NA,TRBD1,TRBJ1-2,CASSLAPDRAYGYTF,TGTGCCAGCAGCTTAGCCCCAGACAGGGCCTATGGCTACACCTTC
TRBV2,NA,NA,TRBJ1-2,CASGGSYTNNYGYTF,TGTGCCAGCGGTGGGTCTTACACGAATAACTATGGCTACACCTTC
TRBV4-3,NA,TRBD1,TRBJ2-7,CASSQARQGTYEQYF,TGCGCCAGCAGCCAAGCGAGACAGGGAACCTACGAGCAGTACTTC
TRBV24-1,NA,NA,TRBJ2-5,CATSDLQAQETQYF,TGTGCCACCAGTGACCTACAGGCCCAAGAGACCCAGTACTTC
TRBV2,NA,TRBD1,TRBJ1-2,CASLDREYGYTF,TGTGCCAGTCTGGACAGGGAGTATGGCTACACCTTC
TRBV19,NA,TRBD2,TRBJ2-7,CASSTRSGGSYEQYF,TGTGCCAGTAGTACCCGTTCCGGGGGGTCCTACGAGCAGTACTTC